Listed below are T cell receptor beta chains from one sample, sequenced in a study of graft-versus-host responses after intestinal transplantation. Clones were sequenced by immunoSEQ multiplex PCR, and TCRdb holds only the in-frame ones, with some missing. This sample yields some 85,000 clones, of which around 92% are seen a single time; roughly 0.37% belongs to the top ten. No cognate antigen is known for these TCRs. The specimen was unstimulated CD8+ T cells sorted from spleen or lymph node cells, collected before transplant. Source of these receptors: a human donor who was the organ donor for an intestinal transplant. Both conserved end residues are part of each CDR3. Each record gives: J gene, clone size, V gene, D gene, CDR3 DNA, CDR3 protein. D genes are given only for firm matches. A row's size may be missing; if present it is once, few, many or a size class.

j_gene: TRBJ2-7
abundance: .
v_gene: TRBV18
d_gene: .
CDR3nt: TGTGCCAGCTCACCGGATAGCCGGGTCTACTCCTACGAGCAGTACTTC
CDR3aa: CASSPDSRVYSYEQYF

j_gene: TRBJ2-5
abundance: .
v_gene: TRBV7-2
d_gene: TRBD2
CDR3nt: TGTGCCAGCAGTCGACTAGCGGGGGGAGGAAAGACCCAGTACTTC
CDR3aa: CASSRLAGGGKTQYF

j_gene: TRBJ2-7
abundance: .
v_gene: TRBV7-6
d_gene: .
CDR3nt: TGTGCCAGCAGCTTAGGCAGGGGCGGCAACGAGCAGTACTTC
CDR3aa: CASSLGRGGNEQYF

j_gene: TRBJ2-1
abundance: .
v_gene: TRBV6-4
d_gene: TRBD1
CDR3nt: TGTGCCAGCAGTGAGAGGTACAGGGGGCTGGATGAGCAGTTCTTC
CDR3aa: CASSERYRGLDEQFF

j_gene: TRBJ1-1
abundance: few
v_gene: TRBV5-4
d_gene: .
CDR3nt: TGTGCCAGCAGCTTCGGGGTCACCAACACTGAAGCTTTCTTT
CDR3aa: CASSFGVTNTEAFF

j_gene: TRBJ2-2
abundance: .
v_gene: TRBV5-6
d_gene: .
CDR3nt: TGTGCCAGCAGCCTCGGCAGCGCGATCGGGGAGCTGTTTTTT
CDR3aa: CASSLGSAIGELFF

j_gene: TRBJ1-2
abundance: .
v_gene: TRBV13
d_gene: TRBD1
CDR3nt: TGTGCCAGCAGCCAGGACAGGGCGTACTATGGCTACACCTTC
CDR3aa: CASSQDRAYYGYTF

j_gene: TRBJ2-7
abundance: few
v_gene: TRBV29-1
d_gene: .
CDR3nt: TGCAGCGTCCCGGCCCCGGAGGGCTACGAGCAGTACTTC
CDR3aa: CSVPAPEGYEQYF

j_gene: TRBJ1-6
abundance: once
v_gene: TRBV7-2
d_gene: TRBD1
CDR3nt: TGTGCCAGCAGCCGTGGACAGGGTGGGTTTAATTCACCCCTCCACTTT
CDR3aa: CASSRGQGGFNSPLHF

j_gene: TRBJ1-5
abundance: .
v_gene: TRBV2
d_gene: .
CDR3nt: TGTGCCAGCAGTGAACGACAGGTTAATCAGCCCCAGCATTTT
CDR3aa: CASSERQVNQPQHF

j_gene: TRBJ1-2
abundance: .
v_gene: TRBV5-1
d_gene: .
CDR3nt: TGTGCCAGCAGCCTTTGGGGCCTAGTGTTCTATGGCTACACCTTC
CDR3aa: CASSLWGLVFYGYTF

j_gene: TRBJ2-7
abundance: .
v_gene: TRBV27
d_gene: .
CDR3nt: TGTGCCAGCAGTTTATCGCAGGGAAACGAGCAGTACTTC
CDR3aa: CASSLSQGNEQYF

j_gene: TRBJ1-1
abundance: .
v_gene: TRBV4-2
d_gene: TRBD1
CDR3nt: TGTGCCAGCAGCCAAGAGTGGGACAGTGAAGCTTTCTTT
CDR3aa: CASSQEWDSEAFF

j_gene: TRBJ2-2
abundance: .
v_gene: TRBV30
d_gene: TRBD1
CDR3nt: TGTGCCTGGAGAGGGCAGGGGGCGCCCCCCGGGGAGCTGTTTTTT
CDR3aa: CAWRGQGAPPGELFF

j_gene: TRBJ1-2
abundance: .
v_gene: TRBV18
d_gene: TRBD1
CDR3nt: TGTGCCAGCTCACCGCTGGGACAGGGGAACTATGGCTACACCTTC
CDR3aa: CASSPLGQGNYGYTF

j_gene: TRBJ2-7
abundance: .
v_gene: TRBV6-5
d_gene: TRBD2
CDR3nt: TGTGCCAGCAGCCCGACTAGCGGATCCTACGAGCAGTACTTC
CDR3aa: CASSPTSGSYEQYF

j_gene: TRBJ1-1
abundance: .
v_gene: TRBV6-5
d_gene: TRBD1
CDR3nt: TGTGCCAGCCGACAGGGCACTGAAGCTTTCTTT
CDR3aa: CASRQGTEAFF

j_gene: TRBJ2-7
abundance: .
v_gene: TRBV7-9
d_gene: .
CDR3nt: TGTGCCAGCAGCTTGTTGCGGGGCCCTCCCTACGAGCAGTACTTC
CDR3aa: CASSLLRGPPYEQYF

j_gene: TRBJ2-7
abundance: .
v_gene: TRBV7-2
d_gene: TRBD1
CDR3nt: TGTGCCAGCAGCTTCGACAGGGAGTCCTACGAGCAGTACTTC
CDR3aa: CASSFDRESYEQYF

j_gene: TRBJ1-5
abundance: .
v_gene: TRBV7-8
d_gene: TRBD1
CDR3nt: TGTGCCAGCAGCTTAGTGGGAGGACAGGGTAGCAATCAGCCCCAGCATTTT
CDR3aa: CASSLVGGQGSNQPQHF

j_gene: TRBJ1-3
abundance: .
v_gene: TRBV9
d_gene: TRBD1
CDR3nt: TGTGCCAGCAGCGTAGGGGACAGGGACACCATATATTTT
CDR3aa: CASSVGDRDTIYF

j_gene: TRBJ1-3
abundance: .
v_gene: TRBV4-1
d_gene: .
CDR3nt: TGCGCCAGCAGCCAGGACTGGGGGGCTGGAAACACCATATATTTT
CDR3aa: CASSQDWGAGNTIYF

j_gene: TRBJ2-7
abundance: .
v_gene: TRBV5-5
d_gene: .
CDR3nt: TGTGCCAGCAGCTGGGGGGGACAGGCCTACGAGCAGTACTTC
CDR3aa: CASSWGGQAYEQYF

j_gene: TRBJ2-1
abundance: .
v_gene: TRBV2
d_gene: TRBD1
CDR3nt: TGTGCCAGCAGGGGGACAGGGGCACCAGATGAGCAGTTCTTC
CDR3aa: CASRGTGAPDEQFF

j_gene: TRBJ1-4
abundance: few
v_gene: TRBV4-3
d_gene: TRBD1
CDR3nt: TGCGCCAGCAGCCAAGCGGACCACAGGGGGCTTAAAGTTGAGGAAAAACTGTTTTTT
CDR3aa: CASSQADHRGLKVEEKLFF

j_gene: TRBJ2-1
abundance: .
v_gene: TRBV4-2
d_gene: .
CDR3nt: TGTGCCAGCAGCTGGAGGGGCACCGGGGGAAATGAGCAGTTCTTC
CDR3aa: CASSWRGTGGNEQFF

j_gene: TRBJ1-1
abundance: .
v_gene: TRBV4-3
d_gene: .
CDR3nt: TGCGCCAGCAGCCAAGAAACAGGGTACACTGAAGCTTTCTTT
CDR3aa: CASSQETGYTEAFF

j_gene: TRBJ1-6
abundance: .
v_gene: TRBV30
d_gene: .
CDR3nt: TGTGCCTGGAGTGTAGTATTTGTTTCGGGGTCAATCTATAATTCACCCCTCCACTTT
CDR3aa: CAWSVVFVSGSIYNSPLHF

j_gene: TRBJ2-2
abundance: once
v_gene: TRBV7-6
d_gene: TRBD2
CDR3nt: TGTGCCAGCAGCCCCAATAGCGGGTTTACCGGGGAGCTGTTTTTT
CDR3aa: CASSPNSGFTGELFF

j_gene: TRBJ2-7
abundance: .
v_gene: TRBV7-2
d_gene: .
CDR3nt: TGTGCCAGCAGCTTAGTGTCACGGGAGCAGTACTTC
CDR3aa: CASSLVSREQYF

j_gene: TRBJ2-1
abundance: .
v_gene: TRBV4-3
d_gene: TRBD2
CDR3nt: TGCGCCAGCAGCCAAGATACTAGCGGGGGGCCTTACAATGAGCAGTTCTTC
CDR3aa: CASSQDTSGGPYNEQFF

j_gene: TRBJ2-1
abundance: .
v_gene: TRBV28
d_gene: .
CDR3nt: TGTGCCAGCAGTTTAATAGCGGAAAACAATGAGCAGTTCTTC
CDR3aa: CASSLIAENNEQFF

j_gene: TRBJ2-7
abundance: once
v_gene: TRBV9
d_gene: .
CDR3nt: TGTGCCAGCAGCGGCTCCCCGGCGGCCTCCTACGAGCAGTACTTC
CDR3aa: CASSGSPAASYEQYF

j_gene: TRBJ1-5
abundance: few
v_gene: TRBV4-2
d_gene: .
CDR3nt: TGTGCCAGCAGCCAAGATATGTCCAGGGTGAATCAGCCCCAGCATTTT
CDR3aa: CASSQDMSRVNQPQHF

j_gene: TRBJ2-1
abundance: .
v_gene: TRBV15
d_gene: .
CDR3nt: TGTGCCACCAGCAGGGAAAGGGGGGGATCCTACAATGAGCAGTTCTTC
CDR3aa: CATSRERGGSYNEQFF

j_gene: TRBJ2-7
abundance: .
v_gene: TRBV7-8
d_gene: .
CDR3nt: TGTGCCGGCAGCTTACCGTCCTACGAGCAGTACTTC
CDR3aa: CAGSLPSYEQYF

j_gene: TRBJ2-7
abundance: .
v_gene: TRBV28
d_gene: TRBD1
CDR3nt: TGTGCCAGCAGTCCCGGGACAGGGACCTACGAGCAGTACTTC
CDR3aa: CASSPGTGTYEQYF

j_gene: TRBJ1-2
abundance: once
v_gene: TRBV27
d_gene: .
CDR3nt: TGTGCCAGCAGTCCTTATACTCTCGACATCTATGGCTACACCTTC
CDR3aa: CASSPYTLDIYGYTF

j_gene: TRBJ1-5
abundance: .
v_gene: TRBV27
d_gene: .
CDR3nt: TGTGCCAGCAGTCCGACAGTACCTAATCAGCCCCAGCATTTT
CDR3aa: CASSPTVPNQPQHF

j_gene: TRBJ2-2
abundance: .
v_gene: TRBV9
d_gene: TRBD2
CDR3nt: TGTGCCAGCAGCGCGTACGGGGGGGCTACCGGGGAGCTGTTTTTT
CDR3aa: CASSAYGGATGELFF

j_gene: TRBJ2-1
abundance: .
v_gene: TRBV9
d_gene: TRBD2
CDR3nt: TGTGCCAGCAGCGTATCCGGGACTAGCGGTAGTGAGCAGTTCTTC
CDR3aa: CASSVSGTSGSEQFF

j_gene: TRBJ1-1
abundance: .
v_gene: TRBV27
d_gene: TRBD1
CDR3nt: TGTGCCAGCAAAATATGGACAGGGGAGAGCACTGAAGCTTTCTTT
CDR3aa: CASKIWTGESTEAFF

j_gene: TRBJ1-5
abundance: .
v_gene: TRBV2
d_gene: .
CDR3nt: TGTGCCAGCAGTGAATTCCAGGGCGAAGTCGATCAGCCCCAGCATTTT
CDR3aa: CASSEFQGEVDQPQHF

j_gene: TRBJ2-7
abundance: .
v_gene: TRBV27
d_gene: .
CDR3nt: TGTGCCACCTCCGGGCGGGGACCCTACGAGCAGTACTTC
CDR3aa: CATSGRGPYEQYF

j_gene: TRBJ1-1
abundance: .
v_gene: TRBV19
d_gene: .
CDR3nt: TGTGCCAGTAGTATGGGACATCACACTGAAGCTTTCTTT
CDR3aa: CASSMGHHTEAFF

j_gene: TRBJ2-7
abundance: .
v_gene: TRBV4-2
d_gene: .
CDR3nt: TGTGCCAGCAGCCAAGAGGCAGGGATTTTAGGCTCCTACGAGCAGTACTTC
CDR3aa: CASSQEAGILGSYEQYF

j_gene: TRBJ1-6
abundance: .
v_gene: TRBV27
d_gene: .
CDR3nt: TGTGCCAGCAGTTTGGCGGGGGGCTATAATTCACCCCTCCACTTT
CDR3aa: CASSLAGGYNSPLHF

j_gene: TRBJ2-7
abundance: .
v_gene: TRBV6-5
d_gene: .
CDR3nt: TGTGCCAGCAGTTACGCAGGAACCCCCTACGAGCAGTACTTC
CDR3aa: CASSYAGTPYEQYF

j_gene: TRBJ2-1
abundance: .
v_gene: TRBV29-1
d_gene: TRBD2
CDR3nt: TGCAGCGTTGAATTGCGACTAGCCCTCCCTGAGCAGTTCTTC
CDR3aa: CSVELRLALPEQFF

j_gene: TRBJ2-2
abundance: .
v_gene: TRBV7-3
d_gene: .
CDR3nt: TGTGCCAGCAGCGTAGGGGAGGTCGGGGAGCTGTTTTTT
CDR3aa: CASSVGEVGELFF